This TCR beta chain appears in the sequencing data of a study of blood T cell repertoires in COVID-19. On the study more broadly: Specimens from acute and convalescent COVID-19 originated in the United States, Italy and Spain. T cells, B-cell-depleted T cells, or PBMCs provided the cDNA or gDNA that served as material.

How the authors handled the data: Cell counts per sample came from amplifying reference gene primers. The method was immunoSEQ multiplex PCR; TCRdb's version includes in-frame clones alone and lacks a portion of them. The DNA was the basis for D and trimming; V, J and clone size are from that table. The sample includes 150,000 or so clones, 70% to 85% of them seen just once. Deletions cut 2 bases from V and 4 bases from J, with 12 bases between. The CDR3 loop spans 14 amino acids. CDR1 and CDR2 (germline): MNHEY, SVGAGI. A single count supports this clone. Sequenced sample: peripheral blood. The chain has TRBV6-5 and TRBJ2-7; D may be TRBD2 (6 bases). This TCR was sampled from an elderly woman with acute or convalescent COVID-19. The CDR3 spells CASSYTGALYEQYF. The CDR3 DNA sequence: TGTGCCAGCAGTTACACGGGAGCGCTTTACGAGCAGTACTTC.